One and the same sample provided the 22 T cell receptor beta chains below, sequenced in a study of T cell responses to AZD1222 COVID-19 vaccine (dated by TCRdb to the early 2020s). The time point label corresponds to: about 28 days (+/-7) after the second vaccine dose. Library prep was done by the immunoSEQ multiplex PCR assay. The source is immuneACCESS, and TCRdb retained only in-frame sequences with V and J called. Part of the clones is not carried over; for the studies checked, unresolved V genes explain less than half of this, and the remainder is unexplained. The sample records approximately 180,000 clones, about 88% of which are singletons. The ten most abundant clones make up roughly a quarter of the sample. Sequencing used peripheral blood, obtained 28 days after the second AZD1222 dose. These receptors were obtained from an adult who received the AZD1222 COVID-19 vaccine.

The gene calls are TRBV10-3 and TRBJ1-1; D is ambiguous. Trimming removed 9 bases at V and 6 bases at J, with 11 bases between. The CDR3 runs to 11 residues. CDR1 and CDR2 (germline): ENHRY, SYGVKD. The CDR3 bases are TGTGCCATATCAGAACTAGCTGAAGCTTTCTTT. It translates to CAISELAEAFF.

The CDR3 sequence is CASGPVGNQPQHF. The CDR3 nucleotides read TGTGCCAGCGGGCCGGTGGGCAATCAGCCCCAGCATTTT. The chain recombines TRBV6-5 with TRBJ1-5, with D uncertain. In germline, CDR1 is MNHEY, CDR2 SVGAGI. There are 13 residues in the CDR3. V gave up 8 bases and J gave up 2 bases, with 10 bases separating them.

V is TRBV12-3 or TRBV12-4 and J is TRBJ2-1, with D possibly being TRBD2 (6 bases). V was pared by 7 bases and J by 13 bases, with 17 bases between. The CDR3 runs to 12 residues. The CDR3 protein is CASNFLLASQFF. Written as DNA, the CDR3 is TGTGCCAGCAATTTCCTACTAGCTTCCCAGTTCTTC.

The chain combines TRBV19 with TRBJ2-5; D is possibly TRBD1 or TRBD2 (6 bases each). The CDR3 extends over 13 amino acids. Germline V gene data show CDR1 as LNHDA and CDR2 as SQIVND (reference sequence). V lost 6 bases, J lost 4 bases, and 12 bases lay in between. CDR3 nucleotides: TGTGCCAGTAGGGGGGGCGCGTTAGAGACCCAGTACTTC. Protein: CASRGGALETQYF.

V is TRBV30 and J is TRBJ2-2; possibly TRBD2 for D (5 bases). Trimming pared 4 bases from V and 4 bases from J, leaving 19 bases between. Germline loops: CDR1 GTSNPN, CDR2 SVGIG (reference sequence). There are 16 residues in the CDR3. CDR3 sequence: CAWTPGASSFTGELFF. Here the CDR3 DNA reads TGTGCCTGGACCCCAGGCGCTTCTAGCTTCACCGGGGAGCTGTTTTTT.

V usage is TRBV5-1 and J usage is TRBJ2-1; D is unresolved. Trimming shortened V by 0 bases and J by 0 bases, and 7 bases separated the two germline ends. The length of the CDR3 is 15 residues. Germline loops: CDR1 SGHRS, CDR2 YFSETQ. CDR3 region: CASSLDGGSYNEQFF. The CDR3 bases are TGCGCCAGCAGCTTGGATGGCGGCTCCTACAATGAGCAGTTCTTC.

The rearrangement joins TRBV24-1 to TRBJ2-7, with D tentatively TRBD1 or TRBD2 (5 bases each). The germline V gene encodes CDR1 KGHDR and CDR2 SFDVKD. V lost 4 bases and J 5 bases, leaving 20 bases between the germline ends. The CDR3 sequence is 16 residues long. CDR3 DNA: TGTGCCACCAGTGACTCCGGGACCAACCAGAGAAACGAGCAGTACTTC. This encodes CATSDSGTNQRNEQYF.

V usage is TRBV28 and J usage is TRBJ2-7; D might be TRBD2 (6 bases). The germline CDR1 and CDR2 sequences are MDHEN and SYDVKM. This CDR3 is built from 12 residues. Trimming left V 10 bases short and J 0 bases short, with 10 bases between. The CDR3 sequence: CATTGSSYEQYF. Written as DNA, the CDR3 is TGTGCCACTACCGGGAGCTCCTACGAGCAGTACTTC. Full variable domain (outside the CDR3, taken from reference TRBV28 and TRBJ2-7): DVKVTQSSRYLVKRTGEKVFLECVQDMDHENMFWYRQDPGLGLRLIYFSYDVKMKEKGDIPEGYSVSREKKERFSLILESASTNQTSMYLCATTGSSYEQYFGPGTRLTVT.

On this clone itself: A junction boundary mismatches the germline segment, possibly from a read error. The rearrangement uses TRBV7-7 and TRBJ2-2; D is uncertain. This CDR3 has 13 amino acids. CDR1 is SSHAT and CDR2 is FNYEAQ in the germline V gene (reference sequence). The CDR3 loop reads CASSPSEAGELFF. In DNA, the CDR3 is TGTGCTAGCAGCCCCTCAGAGGCCGGGGAGCTGTTTTTT.

The gene calls are TRBV7-3 and TRBJ2-7, with D perhaps TRBD1 (6 bases). Germline V gene lookup returns CDR1 SGHTA and CDR2 FQGTGA. The ends were cut back, 3 bases at V and 3 bases at J, with 15 bases in the middle. CDR3 length equals 15 residues. For the CDR3, the DNA is TGTGCCAGCAGCTTCCGACAGGACACCTTCTACGAGCAGTACTTC. Amino acids: CASSFRQDTFYEQYF.

This clone was seen a single time. V gene TRBV5-1 combines with J gene TRBJ2-7; 10 bases align to TRBD1. Per the germline V gene, CDR1 is SGHRS and CDR2 is YFSETQ. Unmatched junction bases numbered 6, after V lost 6 bases and J lost 6 bases. The CDR3 totals 13 residues. CDR3: CASTRDRGSEQYF. Here the CDR3 DNA reads TGCGCCAGCACCCGGGACAGGGGCTCCGAGCAGTACTTC.

In this sample, this clone turned up once. The V and J genes are TRBV2 and TRBJ2-1; 7 bases agree with TRBD1. Germline CDR1 SNHLY, CDR2 FYNNEI. V trimming: 6 bases; J trimming: 6 bases; junction bases outside the gene matches: 5. This CDR3 contains 13 residues. The CDR3 spells CASRPRDSNEQFF. The CDR3 DNA is TGTGCCAGCAGACCCCGGGACAGCAATGAGCAGTTCTTC.

The chain's CDR3 is CASTYATSGKLSEQFF. The CDR3 DNA reads TGTGCCAGCACCTATGCGACTAGCGGGAAGCTCAGTGAGCAGTTCTTC. The J gene is TRBJ2-1, the V gene TRBV5-8, with 11 bases aligning to TRBD2. The CDR3 extends over 16 amino acids. The germline CDR1 and CDR2 sequences are SGHTS and YDEGEE. Unmatched junction bases numbered 14, after V lost 6 bases and J lost 9 bases.

This sequence joins TRBV7-9 and TRBJ1-5; the D is unclear. The CDR3 is 15 residues long. V shed 1 base and J shed 3 bases, with 10 bases lying between them. Germline CDR1 SEHNR, CDR2 FQNEAQ (reference sequence). CDR3 sequence (DNA): TGTGCCAGCAGCTTAGGCGGGAGTAACAATCAGCCCCAGCATTTT. Encoded protein: CASSLGGSNNQPQHF.

The V gene is TRBV7-2, the J gene TRBJ1-2; 11 bases are a match to TRBD1. The germline gives CDR1 SGHTA, CDR2 FQGNSA. V was clipped by 6 bases and J by 3 bases; unmatched bases: 6. There are 15 residues in the CDR3. The CDR3 nucleotides read TGTGCCAGCAGATTCCCGGGACAGGGGGACTATGGCTACACCTTC. This gives the protein CASRFPGQGDYGYTF.

The chain recombines TRBV11-1 with TRBJ2-1; the D is unclear. This CDR3 contains 13 residues. Germline CDR1 SGHAT, CDR2 FQDESV (reference sequence). The V end lost 1 base, the J end lost 7 bases, and 8 bases lay between the germline ends. The CDR3, as DNA: TGTGCCAGCAGCTTAGGCCTGGGGAATGAGCAGTTCTTC. Its translation: CASSLGLGNEQFF.

The chain recombines TRBV5-5 with TRBJ1-3; 9 bases match TRBD1. The CDR3 is made up of 18 amino acids. Losses at the gene ends were 2 bases for V and 3 bases for J; bases not matched to a gene: 12. The V gene's germline CDR1 is SGHKS and CDR2 YYEKEE (reference sequence). Written as DNA, the CDR3 is TGTGCCAGCAGCTTTTCCCTTACGGACAGGGGTTATGGAAACACCATATATTTT. It translates to CASSFSLTDRGYGNTIYF.

The chain links TRBV10-3 to TRBJ1-2; D gene uncertain. The CDR3 contains 13 residues. Germline CDR1 is ENHRY and CDR2 is SYGVKD. Trimming stripped 6 bases from V and 2 bases from J, with 10 bases between. For the CDR3, the DNA is TGTGCCATCAGAATGGACGGGAACTATGGCTACACCTTC. Its translation: CAIRMDGNYGYTF.

The chain has TRBV5-1 and TRBJ1-5; 7 bases are shared with TRBD1. V was pared by 4 bases and J by 8 bases, with 12 bases of the junction left unmatched. CDR3 length: 15 amino acids. CDR1 and CDR2 from the germline V gene are SGHRS and YFSETQ. The CDR3 DNA follows: TGCGCCAGCAGCGCCCGGGACAGCCGGTTGGAGCCCCAGCATTTT. It specifies CASSARDSRLEPQHF.

This clone is a singleton in its sample. The chain links TRBV28 to TRBJ2-7; 8 bases align to TRBD2. J lost 7 bases, V lost 3 bases, and 11 bases had no gene match. Germline CDR1 MDHEN, CDR2 SYDVKM. This CDR3 is built from 15 residues. The CDR3 protein is CASSLGAAGAGEQYF. For the CDR3, the DNA is TGTGCCAGCAGTTTGGGAGCAGCGGGAGCAGGAGAGCAGTACTTC.

V gene TRBV4-3 combines with J gene TRBJ1-1; D ambiguous. This CDR3 has 15 residues. Trimming pared 0 bases from V and 3 bases from J, leaving 11 bases between. Per germline, CDR1 LGHNA and CDR2 YSLEER. The CDR3 coding sequence is TGCGCCAGCAGCCAAGAGGCACAGTACCACACTGAAGCTTTCTTT. Encoded protein: CASSQEAQYHTEAFF.

The gene calls are TRBV28 and TRBJ1-5, with no clear D. Between the trimmed V and J ends, which lost 6 bases and 5 bases, there was a span of 14 bases. This CDR3 has 14 amino acids. Germline CDR1 and CDR2: MDHEN and SYDVKM. The CDR3, as DNA: TGTGCCAGCAGCATGGGATCTGGAGATCAGCCCCAGCATTTT. This translates into CASSMGSGDQPQHF.